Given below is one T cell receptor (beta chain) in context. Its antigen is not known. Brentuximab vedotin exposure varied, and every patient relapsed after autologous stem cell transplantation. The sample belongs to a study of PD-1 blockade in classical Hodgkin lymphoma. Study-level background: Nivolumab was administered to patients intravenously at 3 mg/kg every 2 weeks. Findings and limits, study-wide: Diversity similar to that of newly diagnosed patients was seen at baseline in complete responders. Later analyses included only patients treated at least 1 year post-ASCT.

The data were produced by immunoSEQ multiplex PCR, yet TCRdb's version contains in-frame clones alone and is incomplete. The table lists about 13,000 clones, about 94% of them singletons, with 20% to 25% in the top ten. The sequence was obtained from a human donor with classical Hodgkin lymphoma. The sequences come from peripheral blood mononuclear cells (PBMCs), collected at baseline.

In nucleotides, the CDR3 is TGTGCCAGCGGGCCTTACAGCTACGAGCAGTACTTC. Translation: CASGPYSYEQYF. The chain combines TRBV21-1 with TRBJ2-7; TRBD1, as called in the table, went unchecked against the DNA. TRBV21-1 corresponds to a pseudogene. CDR3 length equals 12 residues.